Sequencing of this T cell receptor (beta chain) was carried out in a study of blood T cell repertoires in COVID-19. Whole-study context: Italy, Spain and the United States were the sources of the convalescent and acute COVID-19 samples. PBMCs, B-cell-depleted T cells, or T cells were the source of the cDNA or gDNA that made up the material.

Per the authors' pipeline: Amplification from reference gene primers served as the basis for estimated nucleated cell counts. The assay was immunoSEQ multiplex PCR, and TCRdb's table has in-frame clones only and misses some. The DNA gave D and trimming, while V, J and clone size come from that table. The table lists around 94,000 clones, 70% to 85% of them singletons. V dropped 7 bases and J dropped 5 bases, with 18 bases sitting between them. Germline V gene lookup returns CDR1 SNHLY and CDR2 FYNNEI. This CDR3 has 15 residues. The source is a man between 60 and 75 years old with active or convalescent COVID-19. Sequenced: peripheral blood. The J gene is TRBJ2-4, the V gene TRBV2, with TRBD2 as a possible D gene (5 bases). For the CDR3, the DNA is TGTGCCAGCATGGTTGGTTGGCCCGGGGAAAACATTCAGTACTTC. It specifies CASMVGWPGENIQYF. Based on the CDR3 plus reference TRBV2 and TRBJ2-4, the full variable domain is EPEVTQTPSHQVTQMGQEVILRCVPISNHLYFYWYRQILGQKVEFLVSFYNNEISEKSEIFDDQFSVERPDGSNFTLKIRSTKLEDSAMYFCASMVGWPGENIQYFGAGTRLSVL.